The rows below give T cell receptor beta chains drawn from one sample of a study of T cells in Graves' hyperthyroidism and ophthalmopathy. TCRdb re-called the multiplex PCR reads through MiXCR, storing one row per CDR3 protein. Of 550,000 to 800,000 distinct CDR3 sequences listed, over 15% are singletons. The material sequenced was blood. All receptors come from a man aged 18 to 29 with Graves' hyperthyroidism. Both conserved end residues are part of each CDR3. Fields, in order: J gene, V gene, CDR3 protein.

>TRBJ2-1|TRBV20-1
CSARVVAPYNEQFF
>TRBJ2-1|TRBV11-3
CASSLVWDEQFF
>TRBJ2-7|TRBV18
CASSPGLGAYEQYF
>TRBJ2-7|TRBV11-2
CASSPDRTEQYF
>TRBJ2-2|TRBV2
CASGYTGELFF
>TRBJ2-2|TRBV29-1
CSVPRREGTGELFF
>TRBJ2-5|TRBV2
CASSRGVGQETQYF
>TRBJ1-2|TRBV30
CAWSDIGQTYGYTF
>TRBJ2-7|TRBV18
CASSPVGQGTNYEQYF
>TRBJ2-5|TRBV20-1
CSARDPWGREETQYF
>TRBJ2-3|TRBV20-1
CSARPSGGIAGSTDTQYF
>TRBJ1-2|TRBV5-1
CASKGQGASGGYAF
>TRBJ1-1|TRBV5-1
CASSSRSRRGTEAFF
>TRBJ1-5|TRBV30
CAWASASNQPQHF
>TRBJ2-5|TRBV12-3/TRBV12-4
CASSFPGKQETQYF
>TRBJ1-2|TRBV2
CASNTNPGAKGGYTF
>TRBJ2-7|TRBV29-1
CSVARDFPYEQYF
>TRBJ2-2|TRBV30
CAWSGETNTGELFF
>TRBJ2-1|TRBV9
CASSVEWSLSYNEQFF
>TRBJ1-5|TRBV19
CASSMDGHEVQPQHF
>TRBJ2-5|TRBV5-1
CASSPGVLEAETQYF
>TRBJ2-1|TRBV15
CATRMLASNEQFF
>TRBJ1-1|TRBV29-1
CSVVMRDATEAFF
>TRBJ2-1|TRBV2
CASRTGLAGANEQFF
>TRBJ2-2|TRBV2
CASSESGESNTGELFF
>TRBJ2-3|TRBV28
CASSGYLAPITDTQYF
>TRBJ1-1|TRBV6-1
CASSGLRDRGLGTEAFF
>TRBJ1-1|TRBV11-3
CASSFTGLGEAFF
>TRBJ1-4|TRBV7-8
CASSFAGPTNEKLFF
>TRBJ1-6|TRBV28
CASRTDSYSPLHF
>TRBJ2-7|TRBV5-6
CASSQDGTSYEQYF
>TRBJ1-2|TRBV27
CASRQRSGGTLGYTF
>TRBJ2-3|TRBV29-1
CSVKTGLDTQYF
>TRBJ2-3|TRBV28
CASTPLAGAGTDTQYF
>TRBJ2-1|TRBV29-1
CSVEGAEGGVNEQFF
>TRBJ1-4|TRBV2
CASSVRQATNEKLFF
>TRBJ2-3|TRBV20-1
CSAKDRRGTDTQYF
>TRBJ1-3|TRBV2
CASTRVTSGNTIYF
>TRBJ1-5|TRBV7-8
CASSLNSDQPQHF
>TRBJ2-1|TRBV19
CASSIDGGRIEQFF
>TRBJ2-4|TRBV29-1
CSVQGAVNIQYF
>TRBJ2-7|TRBV28
CASRRTSVYEQYF
>TRBJ2-7|TRBV2
CASRTSGLRAEQYF
>TRBJ2-2|TRBV15
CATQDYQNTGELFF
>TRBJ2-3|TRBV20-1
CSAARGGTQYF
>TRBJ2-7|TRBV6-5
CASSYPLSGGYHEQYF
>TRBJ2-7|TRBV20-1
CSARDGREFYEQYF
>TRBJ2-7|TRBV20-1
CSARLRDRGYEQYF
>TRBJ2-3|TRBV7-2
CASTSTSGSSTDTQYF
>TRBJ2-1|TRBV5-4
CASSPGTSGNNEQFF
>TRBJ1-1|TRBV12-3/TRBV12-4
CASSLGLGWAEAFF
>TRBJ2-4|TRBV3-1
CASSQDLGQSKNIQYF
>TRBJ1-2|TRBV28
CASSSIQGYYGYTF
>TRBJ1-1|TRBV6-2/TRBV6-3
CASKKGHPPGNTEAFF
>TRBJ2-7|TRBV2
CASSDPSDEQYF